Below, 27 T cell receptor beta chains from the same sample are listed, as sequenced in a study of CD8+ T cells in alopecia areata. Isolated RNA was reverse transcribed into cDNA used as the sequencing template. TCRdb keeps only in-frame clones here, not all; method: immunoSEQ multiplex PCR. The table includes 150,000 or so clones, roughly 48% detected once. Material: CD4+ T cells sorted from blood. All receptors come from a human donor with alopecia areata.

The V gene is TRBV30, the J gene TRBJ2-1, with a tentative D call TRBD2 (5 bases). The ends were cut back, 4 bases at V and 1 base at J, with 26 bases in the middle. CDR1 GTSNPN and CDR2 SVGIG come from the germline V gene (reference sequence). The CDR3 length is 19 residues. The CDR3 DNA reads TGTGCCTGGAATCGAGAGGGAGAGTCTCCTCCTAGGTCCTACAATGAGCAGTTCTTC. The encoded protein is CAWNREGESPPRSYNEQFF.

In the case of this clone: The junction and the germline gene differ at one end; a read error may be behind it. Written as DNA, the CDR3 is TGCAGCGTTAAAGAGCCGGGAGAGGTCCATGAGCAGTTCTTC. As protein: CSVKEPGEVHEQFF. The V gene is TRBV29-1, the J gene TRBJ2-1, with D maybe TRBD2 (6 bases). This CDR3 region has 14 residues. In germline, CDR1 is SQVTM, CDR2 ANQGSEA.

The V call is TRBV30, the J call TRBJ1-1; D is possibly TRBD1 (6 bases). The length of the CDR3 is 11 residues. Trimming shortened V by 4 bases and J by 11 bases, and 14 bases separated the two germline ends. Germline V gives CDR1 GTSNPN, CDR2 SVGIG (reference sequence). The CDR3 DNA reads as TGTGCCTGGACCCAAGGGGGTACGGCTTTCTTT. Protein: CAWTQGGTAFF.

The CDR3 coding sequence is TGTGCCAGCAGGCGGGACAGTCACTATGGCTACACCTTC. Its translation is CASRRDSHYGYTF. The rearrangement joins TRBV27 to TRBJ1-2, with 7 bases that match TRBD1. Germline-derived CDR1 and CDR2 are MNHEY and SMNVEV (reference sequence). The CDR3 consists of 13 residues. V was pared by 6 bases and J by 3 bases, with 4 bases of the junction left unmatched.

The V and J genes are TRBV28 and TRBJ2-3; no firm D call. V gave up 6 bases and J gave up 7 bases, with 8 bases separating them. This CDR3 is 11 amino acids long. Germline V CDR1 and CDR2: MDHEN, SYDVKM. The CDR3 reads CASSETHTQYF. The CDR3 bases are TGTGCCAGCAGCGAGACCCATACGCAGTATTTT. Looking up the rest from reference TRBV28 and TRBJ2-3 gives the full variable domain: DVKVTQSSRYLVKRTGEKVFLECVQDMDHENMFWYRQDPGLGLRLIYFSYDVKMKEKGDIPEGYSVSREKKERFSLILESASTNQTSMYLCASSETHTQYFGPGTRLTVL.

This clone appeared a few times. V usage is TRBV7-8 and J usage is TRBJ2-7, with 8 nucleotides matching TRBD1. Germline loops: CDR1 SGHVS, CDR2 FQNEAQ. J gave up 7 bases and V 4 bases, and 3 bases lay outside the gene matches. The CDR3 totals 12 residues. Here the CDR3 DNA reads TGTGCCAGCAGCTCGACAGGGGTGGAGCAGTACTTC. This codes for CASSSTGVEQYF.

This rearrangement joins TRBV28 to TRBJ1-1; D unclear. Trimming took off 6 bases at V and 8 bases at J, with 7 bases between the two ends. CDR1 and CDR2 from the germline V gene are MDHEN and SYDVKM. This CDR3 is 10 amino acids long. The CDR3 is CASRAVEAFF. The CDR3 nucleotides are TGTGCCAGCAGGGCAGTGGAAGCTTTCTTT.

This clone was seen more than once but under ten times. V and J are TRBV29-1 and TRBJ1-1, with a weak D call TRBD1 (5 bases). The CDR3 consists of 12 residues. Between the trimmed V and J ends, which lost 7 bases and 9 bases, there was a span of 18 bases. Germline CDR1 reads SQVTM; CDR2 reads ANQGSEA. CDR3 residues: CSANDGTNQAFF. The CDR3, as DNA: TGCAGCGCCAATGACGGGACTAATCAAGCTTTCTTT.

CDR3 sequence: CASSLEGAEAFF. The CDR3, as DNA: TGCGCCAGCAGCTTGGAGGGGGCGGAAGCTTTCTTT. The V gene is TRBV5-1, the J gene TRBJ1-1; TRBD1 matches 7 bases. The CDR3 is 12 amino acids. The junction had 1 base not matched to a gene; V was cut back by 0 bases and J by 8 bases. The germline CDR1 and CDR2 sequences are SGHRS and YFSETQ.

V gene TRBV29-1 combines with J gene TRBJ2-1; D ambiguous. The CDR3 is made up of 13 amino acids. V was pared by 7 bases and J by 7 bases, with 17 bases between. Per germline, CDR1 SQVTM and CDR2 ANQGSEA. The CDR3 region has the DNA TGCAGCGCCTCTAACTGGAGACAAAATGAGCAGTTCTTC. This codes for CSASNWRQNEQFF.

The chain links TRBV11-2 to TRBJ1-5, with a possible D match to TRBD1 (6 bases). Germline-derived CDR1 and CDR2 are SGHAT and FQNNGV. CDR3 length: 15 amino acids. Trimming took 2 bases from V and 3 from J, leaving 11 bases between them. CDR3 sequence: CASSLTHRDNQPQHF. As DNA, the CDR3 is TGTGCCAGCAGCTTAACACACAGGGACAATCAGCCCCAGCATTTT.

The gene calls are TRBV4-1 and TRBJ1-3; 9 bases fit TRBD1. Germline trimming cut 2 bases from V and 3 bases from J; bases unmatched to any gene: 17. This CDR3 comprises 20 residues. CDR1 is MGHRA and CDR2 is YSYEKL in the germline V gene. CDR3 protein: CASSQRLESTGQGFGNTIYF. CDR3 coding DNA: TGCGCCAGCAGCCAACGTCTCGAGTCTACGGGACAGGGTTTTGGAAACACCATATATTTT.

CDR3 in DNA: TGCGCCAGCAGAGAGCGTCAGCTGAACACCGGGGAGCTGTTTTTT. Translated: CASRERQLNTGELFF. The chain recombines TRBV5-1 with TRBJ2-2; D gene unclear. The V gene lost 5 bases and the J gene lost 1 base, with 12 bases spanning the gap. Germline V gene lookup returns CDR1 SGHRS and CDR2 YFSETQ. The CDR3 has 15 residues.

This clone showed up just a few times. J is TRBJ2-5 and V is TRBV12-5; D is uncertain. CDR1 and CDR2 from the germline V gene are LGHNT and FRNRAP. V was shortened by 0 bases and J by 1 base, with 18 bases between the two germline ends. CDR3 length equals 18 residues. This CDR3 is CASGLVHWVPLSQETQYF. In DNA form, the CDR3 reads TGTGCTAGTGGTTTGGTACACTGGGTACCCCTTTCCCAAGAGACCCAGTACTTC. The full variable domain, its missing parts supplied by reference TRBV12-5 and TRBJ2-5, is DARVTQTPRHKVTEMGQEVTMRCQPILGHNTVFWYRQTMMQGLELLAYFRNRAPLDDSGMPKDRFSAEMPDATLATLKIQPSEPRDSAVYFCASGLVHWVPLSQETQYFGPGTRLLVL.

The chain couples TRBV5-6 to TRBJ1-2, with a tentative D call TRBD1 (5 bases). CDR3 length: 15 amino acids. Germline-derived CDR1 and CDR2 are SGHDT and YYEEEE. Trimming stripped 5 bases from V and 4 bases from J, with 18 bases between. CDR3 residues: CASREGTFSRYGYTF. The CDR3 region has the DNA TGTGCCAGCAGGGAGGGGACTTTCTCGCGCTATGGCTACACCTTC.

V is TRBV28 and J is TRBJ1-1; possible D gene TRBD1, 6 bases. Deletions cut 7 bases from V and 4 bases from J, with 19 bases between. The CDR3 is 15 residues long. Germline CDR1 reads MDHEN; CDR2 reads SYDVKM. The CDR3 DNA follows: TGTGCCAGCATATTATCAGGGGCTTCTGGCACTGAAGCTTTCTTT. Amino acids: CASILSGASGTEAFF.

This clone appeared a single time. V usage is TRBV5-6 and J usage is TRBJ2-5; TRBD2 agrees at 8 bases. Germline-derived CDR1 and CDR2 are SGHDT and YYEEEE. This CDR3 has 16 amino acids. With 3 bases clipped from V and 2 bases from J, the junction kept 9 bases outside the gene matches. The DNA for the CDR3 is TGTGCCAGCAGCTCTCTCGGGAGGGCGAGACAAGAGACCCAGTACTTC. Translated: CASSSLGRARQETQYF.

The chain recombines TRBV6-1 with TRBJ2-1; 8 positions agree with TRBD2. In germline, CDR1 is MNHNS, CDR2 SASEGT. After removal of 6 bases from V and 2 bases from J, the junction contained 6 bases not matched to a gene. CDR3 length: 15 amino acids. DNA for the CDR3: TGTGCCAGCAGGATGGGACTAGTAACCTACAATGAGCAGTTCTTC. Translated: CASRMGLVTYNEQFF.

This clone was observed a few times. This chain uses TRBV29-1 with TRBJ2-7; 7 nucleotides align to TRBD1. The trim removed 4 bases at V and 5 bases at J, leaving 5 bases unmatched. This CDR3 is 12 amino acids long. Germline V gives CDR1 SQVTM, CDR2 ANQGSEA. CDR3 sequence (DNA): TGCAGCGTTGGACAGGGTACCCACGAGCAGTACTTC. Residues: CSVGQGTHEQYF.

The rearrangement uses TRBV6-5 and TRBJ2-3; D is ambiguous. The CDR3 contains 12 residues. The germline gives CDR1 MNHEY, CDR2 SVGAGI. Trimming took 2 bases from V and 6 from J, leaving 6 bases between them. CDR3 protein: CASSYTRDTQYF. CDR3 DNA sequence: TGTGCCAGCAGTTACACGCGGGATACGCAGTATTTT.

This rearrangement joins TRBV5-4 to TRBJ1-2; TRBD1 is a possible D gene (5 bases). The CDR3 spans 13 residues. Trimming took 0 bases from V and 8 from J, leaving 11 bases between them. Germline V gene lookup returns CDR1 SGHNT and CDR2 YYREEE (reference sequence). CDR3 sequence: CASSLGAGRGYTF. The CDR3 DNA is TGTGCCAGCAGCTTGGGGGCAGGGCGAGGCTACACCTTC.

The chain carries TRBV18 and TRBJ1-4; the D gene is possibly TRBD1 (6 bases). Germline lookup yields CDR1 KGHSH and CDR2 LQKENI. There are 13 residues in the CDR3. Trimming left V 1 base short and J 8 bases short, with 8 bases between. The DNA of the CDR3 is TGTGCCAGCTCACCACGGGGGCAGGAAAAACTGTTTTTT. Translated, it gives CASSPRGQEKLFF.

The chain is built from TRBV4-1 and TRBJ2-7; D unclear. The germline gives CDR1 MGHRA, CDR2 YSYEKL. V dropped 3 bases and J dropped 0 bases, with 12 bases sitting between them. The CDR3 totals 15 residues. The CDR3 reads CASSHPGSSSYEQYF. Written as DNA, the CDR3 is TGCGCCAGCAGCCATCCCGGGTCGAGCTCCTACGAGCAGTACTTC.

The chain has TRBV30 and TRBJ2-3; D might be TRBD1 (5 bases). The CDR3 is 15 residues long. Per germline, CDR1 GTSNPN and CDR2 SVGIG (reference sequence). With 2 bases removed from V and 1 base from J, the gap between germline ends came to 13 bases. In DNA form, the CDR3 reads TGTGCCTGGAGTAACACAGGATCTCGCACAGATACGCAGTATTTT. Encoded protein: CAWSNTGSRTDTQYF.

The chain recombines TRBV6-5 with TRBJ2-1, with 8 nucleotides matching TRBD2. Germline assignment: CDR1 MNHEY and CDR2 SVGAGI. Germline trimming cut 8 bases from V and 3 bases from J; bases unmatched to any gene: 9. CDR3 length: 15 amino acids. The CDR3 protein is CASSSGSPYYNEQFF. CDR3 bases: TGTGCCAGCTCGAGCGGGAGTCCGTACTACAATGAGCAGTTCTTC.

Only a few counts were recorded for this clone. V and J are TRBV7-3 and TRBJ2-2; 13 nucleotides agree with TRBD2. The CDR3 has 17 residues. Germline-derived CDR1 and CDR2 are SGHTA and FQGTGA. Trimming at V came to 1 base and at J to 4 bases, leaving 3 bases not matched to a gene. The CDR3 sequence is CASSLSGTSGTTGELFF. The CDR3 bases are TGTGCCAGCAGCTTAAGTGGGACTAGCGGGACCACCGGGGAGCTGTTTTTT.

This rearrangement joins TRBV6-5 to TRBJ2-7; D might be TRBD2 (5 bases). Germline CDR1 is MNHEY and CDR2 is SVGAGI. V was cut by 6 bases and J by 4 bases, with 16 bases left in between. The CDR3 is 14 residues long. DNA for the CDR3: TGTGCCAGCAGGGGCGAGAGGAGGAGGTACGAGCAGTACTTC. Its translation is CASRGERRRYEQYF.